The clone carrying this TCR beta chain was detected only once. What it binds is not known. These data belong to a study of vaccination effects on CD4 cells after COVID-19. Under the ViraFEST assay, PBMC were stimulated with viral peptide pools so that antigen-specific CD4+ T cells expanded. Sequencing was performed afterwards. CD4+ T cell isolation took place after approximately 11 days of culture. All participants had two doses of either the BNT162b2 or mRNA-1273 vaccine. TCRdb keeps only in-frame clones here, not all; method: immunoSEQ multiplex PCR. Of 80,000 to 95,000 clones listed, about three quarters are singletons. The input for sequencing was CD4+ T cells from PBMCs cultured with HCoV-OC43 spike peptides, taken after COVID-19 vaccination. The subset here: HCoV-OC43 spike overlapping peptide pool stimulation. This TCR was recovered from a human donor who received a COVID-19 vaccine.

The CDR3 is CASSLLPSTRETQYF. As DNA, the CDR3 is TGTGCCAGCAGCTTACTACCCTCGACACGCGAGACCCAGTACTTC. The chain carries TRBV7-9 and TRBJ2-5; D gene unclear. Trimming took 2 bases from V and 5 from J, leaving 15 bases between them. The CDR3 covers 15 residues. Germline CDR1 SEHNR, CDR2 FQNEAQ (reference sequence).